The 10 T cell receptor beta chains below all came from one sample that was sequenced in a study of OX40 agonist ivuxolimab in advanced cancers. Only in-frame clones appear in the TCRdb table, and some are missing; sequencing was by immunoSEQ multiplex PCR. The table has tens of thousands of clones, roughly 89% seen once. The sequencing here drew on CD4+ or CD8+ T cells sorted from blood, taken in a trial of the OX40 agonist ivuxolimab. Receptors originate from an adult with an advanced solid tumor such as melanoma, head and neck, liver or kidney cancer.

DNA of the CDR3: TGCGCCAGCAGCTTGCTGGGACAGGGAAACACCATATATTTT. Encoded protein: CASSLLGQGNTIYF. The chain joins TRBV5-1 to TRBJ1-3; TRBD1 aligns across 7 bases. The CDR3 has 14 amino acids. V lost 1 base and J lost 4; bases outside the gene matches: 2. Germline CDR1 reads SGHRS; CDR2 reads YFSETQ.

The chain has TRBV11-2 and TRBJ2-1; no firm D call. The V end was cut by 2 bases, the J end by 0 bases, with 2 bases between. From germline, CDR1 is SGHAT and CDR2 FQNNGV. The CDR3 has 13 amino acids. CDR3 coding DNA: TGTGCCAGCAGCTTACGCTCCTACAATGAGCAGTTCTTC. This codes for CASSLRSYNEQFF.

The V call is TRBV5-4, the J call TRBJ1-1, with D hard to call. The CDR3 has 14 residues. Germline assignment: CDR1 SGHNT and CDR2 YYREEE (reference sequence). With 2 bases removed from V and 5 bases from J, the gap between germline ends came to 13 bases. Here the CDR3 reads CASSFPSRGTEAFF. The CDR3 DNA is TGTGCCAGCAGCTTTCCTAGCCGGGGAACTGAAGCTTTCTTT.

CDR3 protein: CASSPGLNQETQYF. The CDR3 DNA follows: TGTGCCAGCAGTCCAGGACTAAACCAAGAGACCCAGTACTTC. J is TRBJ2-5 and V is TRBV5-6; the D gene is possibly TRBD2 (6 bases). Trimming took 5 bases from V and 0 from J, leaving 11 bases between them. This CDR3 region has 14 residues. Looked up from germline, CDR1 is SGHDT and CDR2 is YYEEEE.

The chain employs TRBV27 and TRBJ2-5; 8 nucleotides match TRBD2. Per the germline V gene, CDR1 is MNHEY and CDR2 is SMNVEV (reference sequence). The length of the CDR3 is 15 residues. The junction had 9 bases not matched to a gene; V was cut back by 3 bases and J by 6 bases. CDR3 bases: TGTGCCAGCAGTTTTACCAGCGGGAGTATGAAGACCCAGTACTTC. Amino acid sequence: CASSFTSGSMKTQYF.

This clone has a handful of counts. The chain recombines TRBV28 with TRBJ2-7; D remains unclear. Between the trimmed V and J ends, which lost 5 bases and 2 bases, there was a span of 4 bases. The CDR3 has 11 residues. Germline CDR1 and CDR2: MDHEN and SYDVKM. The DNA of the CDR3 is TGTGCCAGCAGTGTACCCTACGAGCAGTACTTC. This encodes CASSVPYEQYF.

V and J are TRBV7-9 and TRBJ2-7, with 9 bases lining up with TRBD1. The V gene end was trimmed by 4 bases and the J gene end by 2 bases; junction bases not matched to a gene: 3. Germline assignment: CDR1 SEHNR and CDR2 FQNEAQ (reference sequence). The CDR3 is made up of 14 amino acids. This CDR3 is CASSYGTGTYEQYF. The CDR3 DNA sequence: TGTGCCAGCAGCTACGGGACAGGGACCTACGAGCAGTACTTC.

The chain is built from TRBV9 and TRBJ2-3; TRBD2 is a possible D gene (5 bases). The CDR3 is 14 amino acids. Looked up from germline, CDR1 is SGDLS and CDR2 is YYNGEE. The germline V and J ends were trimmed by 7 bases and 0 bases, with 12 bases remaining between them. The CDR3 bases are TGTGCCAGCGGCGGACTGATTAGCACAGATACGCAGTATTTT. It codes for CASGGLISTDTQYF.

This clone showed up just once. This chain connects TRBV5-4 to TRBJ1-6; 10 bases agree with TRBD1. V shed 4 bases, J shed 7 bases, and the junction held 8 bases outside the gene matches. The CDR3 contains 16 residues. Germline lookup yields CDR1 SGHNT and CDR2 YYREEE (reference sequence). In nucleotides, the CDR3 is TGTGCCAGCAGCCCCGGACAGGGGGGTCAGAATTCACCCCTCCACTTT. The encoded protein is CASSPGQGGQNSPLHF. Using reference TRBV5-4 and TRBJ1-6 for the parts outside the CDR3, the full variable domain is ETGVTQSPTHLIKTRGQQVTLRCSSQSGHNTVSWYQQALGQGPQFIFQYYREEENGRGNFPPRFSGLQFPNYSSELNVNALELDDSALYLCASSPGQGGQNSPLHFGNGTRLTVT.

This clone was picked up one time. The chain uses TRBV2 and TRBJ2-7; 7 nucleotides line up with TRBD1. The CDR3 is 14 residues long. Trimming removed 6 bases from V and 1 base from J; junction bases left unmatched: 6. Germline-derived CDR1 and CDR2 are SNHLY and FYNNEI. CDR3: CASSLARGSYEQYF. As DNA, the CDR3 is TGTGCCAGCAGCCTGGCCAGGGGGTCCTACGAGCAGTACTTC.